This T cell receptor (beta chain) was sequenced during a study of blood T cell repertoires in COVID-19. Study background: COVID-19 samples collected from the United States, Italy and Spain covered acute and convalescent phases. PBMCs, B-cell-depleted T cells, or T cells provided the cDNA or gDNA that made up the material.

The V gene's germline CDR1 is SGHAT and CDR2 FQNNGV. This CDR3 is 13 amino acids long. The V gene lost 3 bases and the J gene lost 5 bases, with 11 bases spanning the gap. In the source study's methods: From reference gene primer amplification, estimates of nucleated cell counts were derived. The table came from immunoSEQ multiplex PCR; TCRdb's copy has only in-frame clones and leaves some out. That table is the source of V, J and clone size, and D and trimming were worked out from the DNA. The table has fewer than 300,000 clones, approximately 91% seen once. The V gene is TRBV11-2, the J gene TRBJ2-7, with D tentatively TRBD2 (5 bases). Sequencing was performed on peripheral blood. This clonotype originated in a woman aged 30 to 39 with acute or convalescent COVID-19. The DNA for the CDR3 is TGTGCCAGCAGCTTGGACTGGTCTCACGAGCAGTACTTC. Residues: CASSLDWSHEQYF. The full variable domain, rest sourced from reference TRBV11-2 and TRBJ2-7, is EAGVAQSPRYKIIEKRQSVAFWCNPISGHATLYWYQQILGQGPKLLIQFQNNGVVDDSQLPKDRFSAERLKGVDSTLKIQPAKLEDSAVYLCASSLDWSHEQYFGPGTRLTVT.